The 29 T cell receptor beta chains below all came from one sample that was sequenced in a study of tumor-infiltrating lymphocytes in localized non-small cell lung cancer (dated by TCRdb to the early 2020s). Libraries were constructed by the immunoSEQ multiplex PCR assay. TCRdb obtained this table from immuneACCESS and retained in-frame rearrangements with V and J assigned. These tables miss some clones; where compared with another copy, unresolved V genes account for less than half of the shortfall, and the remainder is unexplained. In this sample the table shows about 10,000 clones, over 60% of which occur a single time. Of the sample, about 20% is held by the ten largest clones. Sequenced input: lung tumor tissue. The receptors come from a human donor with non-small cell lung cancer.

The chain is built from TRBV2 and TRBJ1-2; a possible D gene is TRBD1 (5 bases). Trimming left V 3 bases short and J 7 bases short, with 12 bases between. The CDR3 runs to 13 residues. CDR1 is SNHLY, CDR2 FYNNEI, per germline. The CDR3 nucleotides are TGTGCCAGCAGTGATGACAGCACGCTTGGCTACACCTTC. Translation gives CASSDDSTLGYTF.

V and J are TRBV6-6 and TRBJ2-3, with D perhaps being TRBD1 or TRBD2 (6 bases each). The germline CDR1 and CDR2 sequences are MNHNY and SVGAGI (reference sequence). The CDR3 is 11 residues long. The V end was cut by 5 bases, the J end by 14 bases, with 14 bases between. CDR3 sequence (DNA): TGTGCCAGCAGTCTCGGGGGCTTGGGGTATTTT. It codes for CASSLGGLGYF.

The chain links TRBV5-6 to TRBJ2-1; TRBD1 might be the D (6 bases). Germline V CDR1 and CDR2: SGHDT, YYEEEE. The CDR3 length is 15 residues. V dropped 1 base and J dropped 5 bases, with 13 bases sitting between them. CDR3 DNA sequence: TGTGCCAGCAGCTTGATAGGGGGACCTCACAATGAGCAGTTCTTC. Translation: CASSLIGGPHNEQFF.

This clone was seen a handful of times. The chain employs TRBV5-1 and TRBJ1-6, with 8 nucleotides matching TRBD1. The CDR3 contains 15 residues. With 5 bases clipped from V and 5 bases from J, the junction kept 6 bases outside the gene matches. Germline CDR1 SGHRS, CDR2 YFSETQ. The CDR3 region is CASSLQTGDNSPLHF. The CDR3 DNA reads TGCGCCAGCAGTCTACAGACAGGGGATAATTCACCCCTCCACTTT.

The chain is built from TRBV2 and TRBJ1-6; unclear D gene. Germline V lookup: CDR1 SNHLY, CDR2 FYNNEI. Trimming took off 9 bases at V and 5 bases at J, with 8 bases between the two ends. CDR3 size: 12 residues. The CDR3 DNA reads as TGTGCCAGTAGACGGGATAATTCACCCCTCCACTTT. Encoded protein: CASRRDNSPLHF.

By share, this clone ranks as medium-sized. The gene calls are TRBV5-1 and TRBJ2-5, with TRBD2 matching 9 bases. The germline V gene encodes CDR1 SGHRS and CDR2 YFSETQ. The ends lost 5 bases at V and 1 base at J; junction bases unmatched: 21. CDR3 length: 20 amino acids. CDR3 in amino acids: CASRKGRSGASGGPQETQYF. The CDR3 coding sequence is TGCGCCAGCAGAAAGGGACGTTCCGGCGCCAGCGGGGGGCCCCAAGAGACCCAGTACTTC.

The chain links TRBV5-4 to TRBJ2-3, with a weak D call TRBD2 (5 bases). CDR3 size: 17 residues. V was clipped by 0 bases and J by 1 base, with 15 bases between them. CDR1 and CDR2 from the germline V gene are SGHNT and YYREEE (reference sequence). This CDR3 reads CASSLVGRRIGTDTQYF. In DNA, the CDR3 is TGTGCCAGCAGCTTGGTAGGCAGGAGGATTGGCACAGATACGCAGTATTTT.

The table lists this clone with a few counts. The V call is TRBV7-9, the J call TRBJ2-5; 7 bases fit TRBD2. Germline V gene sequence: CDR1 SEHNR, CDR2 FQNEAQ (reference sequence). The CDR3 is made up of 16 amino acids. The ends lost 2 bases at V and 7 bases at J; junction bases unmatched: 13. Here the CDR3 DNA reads TGTGCCAGCAGCTTAATGAGCGGGGCTGAGTATAGGACCCAGTACTTC. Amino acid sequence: CASSLMSGAEYRTQYF.

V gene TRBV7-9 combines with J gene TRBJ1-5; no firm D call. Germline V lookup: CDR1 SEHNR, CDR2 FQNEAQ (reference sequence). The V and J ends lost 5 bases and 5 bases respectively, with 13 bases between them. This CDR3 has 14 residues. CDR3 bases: TGTGCCAGCAGCCCGGACGGGATTTATCAGCCCCAGCATTTT. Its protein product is CASSPDGIYQPQHF.

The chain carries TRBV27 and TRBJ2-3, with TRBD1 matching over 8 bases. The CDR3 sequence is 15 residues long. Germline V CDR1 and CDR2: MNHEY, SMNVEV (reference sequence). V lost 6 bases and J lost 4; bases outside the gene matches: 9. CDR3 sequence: CASRPGTGHSDTQYF. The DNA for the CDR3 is TGTGCCAGCAGGCCAGGGACAGGCCATTCAGATACGCAGTATTTT.

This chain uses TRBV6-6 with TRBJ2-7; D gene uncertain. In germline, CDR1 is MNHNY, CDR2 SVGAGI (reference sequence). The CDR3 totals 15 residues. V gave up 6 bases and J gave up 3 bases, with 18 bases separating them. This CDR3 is CASSPVGERFYEQYF. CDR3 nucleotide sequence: TGTGCCAGCAGCCCGGTTGGAGAAAGGTTCTACGAGCAGTACTTC.

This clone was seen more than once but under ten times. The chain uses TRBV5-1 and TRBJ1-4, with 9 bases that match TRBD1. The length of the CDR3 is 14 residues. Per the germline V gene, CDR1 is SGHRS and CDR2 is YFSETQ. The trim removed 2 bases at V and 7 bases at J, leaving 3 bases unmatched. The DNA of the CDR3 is TGCGCCAGCAGCTTCGGGACAGGGAGTGAAAAACTGTTTTTT. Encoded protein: CASSFGTGSEKLFF.

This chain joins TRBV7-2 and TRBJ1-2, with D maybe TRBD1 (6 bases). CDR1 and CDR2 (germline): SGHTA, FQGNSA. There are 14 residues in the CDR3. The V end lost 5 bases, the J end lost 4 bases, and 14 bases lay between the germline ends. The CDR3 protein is CASSLGGGVYGYTF. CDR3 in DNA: TGTGCCAGCAGCCTAGGGGGGGGCGTCTATGGCTACACCTTC.

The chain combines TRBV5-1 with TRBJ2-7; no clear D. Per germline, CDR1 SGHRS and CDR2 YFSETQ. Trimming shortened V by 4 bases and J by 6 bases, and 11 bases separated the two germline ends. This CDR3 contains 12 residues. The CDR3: CASSLVLGEQYF. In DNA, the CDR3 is TGCGCCAGCAGCCTCGTTCTCGGCGAGCAGTACTTC.

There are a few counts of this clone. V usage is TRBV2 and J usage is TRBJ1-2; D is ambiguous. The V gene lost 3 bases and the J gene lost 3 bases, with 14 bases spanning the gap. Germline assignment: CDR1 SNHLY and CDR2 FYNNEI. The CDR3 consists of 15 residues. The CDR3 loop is CASSDTTRADYGYTF. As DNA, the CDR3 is TGTGCCAGCAGTGATACGACAAGGGCTGACTATGGCTACACCTTC.

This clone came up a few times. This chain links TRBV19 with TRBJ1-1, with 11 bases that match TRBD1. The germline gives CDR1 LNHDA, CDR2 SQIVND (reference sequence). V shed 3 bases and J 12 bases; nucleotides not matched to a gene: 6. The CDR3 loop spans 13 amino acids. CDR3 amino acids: CASSMDRGRSSFF. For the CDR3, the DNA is TGTGCCAGTAGTATGGACAGGGGGCGGTCCTCTTTCTTT.

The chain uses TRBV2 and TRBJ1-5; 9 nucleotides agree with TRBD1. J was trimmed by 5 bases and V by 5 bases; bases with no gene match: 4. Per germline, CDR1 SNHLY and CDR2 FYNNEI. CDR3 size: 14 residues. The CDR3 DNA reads TGTGCCAGCAGTCCGGGACAGGGCCATCAGCCCCAGCATTTT. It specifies CASSPGQGHQPQHF. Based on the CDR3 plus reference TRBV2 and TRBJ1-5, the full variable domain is EPEVTQTPSHQVTQMGQEVILRCVPISNHLYFYWYRQILGQKVEFLVSFYNNEISEKSEIFDDQFSVERPDGSNFTLKIRSTKLEDSAMYFCASSPGQGHQPQHFGDGTRLSIL.

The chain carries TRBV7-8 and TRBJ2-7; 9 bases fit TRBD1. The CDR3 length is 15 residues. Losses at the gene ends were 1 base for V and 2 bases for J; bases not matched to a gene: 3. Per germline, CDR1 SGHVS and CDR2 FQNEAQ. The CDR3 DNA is TGTGCCAGCAGCTTAGTAGGGACAGGGACCTACGAGCAGTACTTC. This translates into CASSLVGTGTYEQYF.

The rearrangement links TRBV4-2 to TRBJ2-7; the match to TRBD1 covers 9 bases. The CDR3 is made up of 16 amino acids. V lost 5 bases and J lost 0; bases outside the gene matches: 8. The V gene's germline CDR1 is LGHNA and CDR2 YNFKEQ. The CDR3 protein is CASSSTTGGSSYEQYF. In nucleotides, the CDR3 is TGTGCCAGCAGCTCTACGACAGGGGGGAGCTCCTACGAGCAGTACTTC.

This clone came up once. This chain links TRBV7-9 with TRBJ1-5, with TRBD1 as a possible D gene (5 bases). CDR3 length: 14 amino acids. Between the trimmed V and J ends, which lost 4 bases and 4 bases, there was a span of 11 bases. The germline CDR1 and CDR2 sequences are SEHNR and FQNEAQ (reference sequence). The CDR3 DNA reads TGTGCCAGCAGCTCGCCGGGGGTGAATCAGCCCCAGCATTTT. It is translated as CASSSPGVNQPQHF.

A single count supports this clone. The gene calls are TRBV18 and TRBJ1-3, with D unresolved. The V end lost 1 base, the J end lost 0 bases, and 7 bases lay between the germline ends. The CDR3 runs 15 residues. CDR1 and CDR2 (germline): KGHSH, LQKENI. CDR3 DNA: TGTGCCAGCTCACCACTAGGGCACTCTGGAAACACCATATATTTT. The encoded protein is CASSPLGHSGNTIYF. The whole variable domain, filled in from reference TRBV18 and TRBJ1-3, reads NAGVMQNPRHLVRRRGQEARLRCSPMKGHSHVYWYRQLPEEGLKFMVYLQKENIIDESGMPKERFSAEFPKEGPSILRIQQVVRGDSAAYFCASSPLGHSGNTIYFGEGSWLTVV.

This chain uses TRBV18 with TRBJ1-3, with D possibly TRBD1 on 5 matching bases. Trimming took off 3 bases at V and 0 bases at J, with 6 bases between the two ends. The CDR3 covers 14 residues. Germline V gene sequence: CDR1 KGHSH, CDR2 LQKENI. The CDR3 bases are TGTGCCAGCTCACCTGACAGCTCTGGAAACACCATATATTTT. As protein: CASSPDSSGNTIYF.

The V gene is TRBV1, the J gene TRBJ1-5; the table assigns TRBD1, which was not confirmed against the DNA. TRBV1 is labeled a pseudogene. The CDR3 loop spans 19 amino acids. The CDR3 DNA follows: TGCACCAGCAGCCTCCCGCGAGGGGGTCGGGGTTATAGCAATCAGCCCCAGCATTTT. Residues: CTSSLPRGGRGYSNQPQHF.

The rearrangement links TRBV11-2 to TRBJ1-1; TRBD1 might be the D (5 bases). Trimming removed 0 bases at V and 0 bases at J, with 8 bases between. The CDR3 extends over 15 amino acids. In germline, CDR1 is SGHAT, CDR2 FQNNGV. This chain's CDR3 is CASSLEGRMNTEAFF. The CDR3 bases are TGTGCCAGCAGCTTAGAGGGACGCATGAACACTGAAGCTTTCTTT.

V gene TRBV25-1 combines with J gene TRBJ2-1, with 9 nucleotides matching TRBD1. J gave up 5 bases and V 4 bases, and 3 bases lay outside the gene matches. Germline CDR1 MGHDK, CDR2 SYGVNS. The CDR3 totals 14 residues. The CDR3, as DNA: TGTGCCAGCAGTGCGTGGACAGGGGACAATGAGCAGTTCTTC. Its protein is CASSAWTGDNEQFF.

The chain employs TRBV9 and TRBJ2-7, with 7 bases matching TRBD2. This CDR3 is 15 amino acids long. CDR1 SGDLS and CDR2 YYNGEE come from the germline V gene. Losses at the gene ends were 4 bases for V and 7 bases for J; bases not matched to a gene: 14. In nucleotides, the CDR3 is TGTGCCAGCAGCCCCGGGCTAGCGGCGCCCTTTGAGCAGTACTTC. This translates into CASSPGLAAPFEQYF.

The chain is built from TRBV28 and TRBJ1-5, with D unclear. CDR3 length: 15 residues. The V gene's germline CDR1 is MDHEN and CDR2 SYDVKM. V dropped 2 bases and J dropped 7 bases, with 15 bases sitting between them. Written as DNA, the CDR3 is TGTGCCAGCAGTTTAAATTTGGTGAGGTACCAGCCCCAGCATTTT. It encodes CASSLNLVRYQPQHF. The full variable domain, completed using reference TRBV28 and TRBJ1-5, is DVKVTQSSRYLVKRTGEKVFLECVQDMDHENMFWYRQDPGLGLRLIYFSYDVKMKEKGDIPEGYSVSREKKERFSLILESASTNQTSMYLCASSLNLVRYQPQHFGDGTRLSIL.

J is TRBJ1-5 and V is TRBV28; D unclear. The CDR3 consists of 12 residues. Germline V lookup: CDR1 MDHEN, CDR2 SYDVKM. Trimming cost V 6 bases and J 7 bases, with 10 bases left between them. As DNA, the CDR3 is TGTGCCAGCAGGAGTGTTGGACAGCCCCAGCATTTT. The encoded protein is CASRSVGQPQHF. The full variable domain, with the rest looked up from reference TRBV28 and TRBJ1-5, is DVKVTQSSRYLVKRTGEKVFLECVQDMDHENMFWYRQDPGLGLRLIYFSYDVKMKEKGDIPEGYSVSREKKERFSLILESASTNQTSMYLCASRSVGQPQHFGDGTRLSIL.

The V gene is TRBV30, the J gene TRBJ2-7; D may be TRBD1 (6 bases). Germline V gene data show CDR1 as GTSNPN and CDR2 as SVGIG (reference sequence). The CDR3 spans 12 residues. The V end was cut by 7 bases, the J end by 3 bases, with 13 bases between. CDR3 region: CALRQAFYEQYF. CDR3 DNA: TGTGCCTTAAGACAGGCGTTCTACGAGCAGTACTTC.